This T cell receptor (beta chain) stems from a study of CD8 T cells in ankylosing spondylitis. Study-level results: Blood of patients with ankylosing spondylitis appeared to be characterized by a TCR beta motif of fewer than 10 highly homologous variants.

In the case of this clonotype: Its specificity is not known.

Germline CDR1 and CDR2: MNHNS and SASEGT. V was trimmed by 1 base and J by 3 bases, leaving 10 bases between them. There are 15 residues in the CDR3. TCRdb independently ran MiXCR on the 5' RACE reads; one entry per CDR3 protein. This table holds approximately 150,000 distinct CDR3 sequences, around two fifths found once. This clonotype originated in a male donor with ankylosing spondylitis. Sequenced input: synovial fluid, either unsorted or a sorted T cell fraction (not recorded which). This chain uses TRBV6-1 with TRBJ2-1; a weak D match, TRBD2 (6 bases). CDR3 coding DNA: TGTGCCAGCAGTGAAGACGGCGGGGACTACAATGAGCAGTTCTTC. Its translation is CASSEDGGDYNEQFF.